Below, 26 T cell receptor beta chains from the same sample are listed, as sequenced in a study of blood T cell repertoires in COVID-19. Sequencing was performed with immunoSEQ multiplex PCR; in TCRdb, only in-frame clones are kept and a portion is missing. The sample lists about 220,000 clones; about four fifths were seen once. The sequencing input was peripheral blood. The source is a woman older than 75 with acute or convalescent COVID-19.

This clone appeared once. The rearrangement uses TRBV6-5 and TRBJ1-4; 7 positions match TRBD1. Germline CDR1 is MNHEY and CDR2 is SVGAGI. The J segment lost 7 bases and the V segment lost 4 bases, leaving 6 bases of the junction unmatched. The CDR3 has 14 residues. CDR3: CASSFTGVGEKLFF. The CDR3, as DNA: TGTGCCAGCAGTTTTACAGGGGTCGGTGAAAAACTGTTTTTT.

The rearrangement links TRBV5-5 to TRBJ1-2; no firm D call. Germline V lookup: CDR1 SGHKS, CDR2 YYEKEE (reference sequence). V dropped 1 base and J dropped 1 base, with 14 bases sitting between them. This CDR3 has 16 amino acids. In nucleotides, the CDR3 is TGTGCCAGCAGCTTGTTAATTGTGCGGAGTAACTATGGCTACACCTTC. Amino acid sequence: CASSLLIVRSNYGYTF.

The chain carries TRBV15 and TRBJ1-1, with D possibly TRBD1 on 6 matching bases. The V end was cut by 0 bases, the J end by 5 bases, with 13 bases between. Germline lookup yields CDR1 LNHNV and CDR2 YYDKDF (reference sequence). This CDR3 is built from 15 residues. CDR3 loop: CATSRDRGAWTEAFF. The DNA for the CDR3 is TGTGCCACCAGCAGAGATCGGGGGGCTTGGACTGAAGCTTTCTTT.

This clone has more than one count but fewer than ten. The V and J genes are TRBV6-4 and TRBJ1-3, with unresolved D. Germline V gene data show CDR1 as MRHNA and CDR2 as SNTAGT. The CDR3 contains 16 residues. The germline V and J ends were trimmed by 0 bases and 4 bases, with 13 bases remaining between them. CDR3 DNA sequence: TGTGCCAGCAGTGACTCTTTCAGAGGGTACGGAAACACCATATATTTT. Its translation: CASSDSFRGYGNTIYF.

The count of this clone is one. For the CDR3, the DNA is TGTGCCAGCAGCTTAGACATGTACAATGAGCAGTTCTTC. This encodes CASSLDMYNEQFF. The V call is TRBV7-9, the J call TRBJ2-1; D unclear. CDR3 length: 13 amino acids. The germline V and J ends were trimmed by 1 base and 4 bases, with 5 bases remaining between them. Germline CDR1 reads SEHNR; CDR2 reads FQNEAQ (reference sequence).

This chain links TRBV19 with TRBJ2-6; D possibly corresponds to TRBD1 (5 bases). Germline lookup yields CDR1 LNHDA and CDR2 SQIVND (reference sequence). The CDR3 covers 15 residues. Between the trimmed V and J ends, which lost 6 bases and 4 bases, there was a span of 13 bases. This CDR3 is CASSSTGIGANVLTF. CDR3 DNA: TGTGCCAGTAGCTCAACAGGTATCGGGGCCAACGTCCTGACTTTC.

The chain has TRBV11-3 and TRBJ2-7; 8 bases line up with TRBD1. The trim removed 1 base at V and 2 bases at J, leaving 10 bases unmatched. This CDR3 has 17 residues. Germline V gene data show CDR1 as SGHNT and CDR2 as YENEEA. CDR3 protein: CASSLGQGRTLTYEQYF. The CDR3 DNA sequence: TGTGCCAGCAGCTTAGGACAGGGGCGCACGTTAACCTACGAGCAGTACTTC.

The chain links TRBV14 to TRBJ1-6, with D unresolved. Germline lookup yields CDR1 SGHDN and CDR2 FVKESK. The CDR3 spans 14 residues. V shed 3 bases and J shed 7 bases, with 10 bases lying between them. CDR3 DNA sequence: TGTGCCAGCAGCCATATCGGTAGAAATTCACCCCTCCACTTT. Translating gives CASSHIGRNSPLHF.

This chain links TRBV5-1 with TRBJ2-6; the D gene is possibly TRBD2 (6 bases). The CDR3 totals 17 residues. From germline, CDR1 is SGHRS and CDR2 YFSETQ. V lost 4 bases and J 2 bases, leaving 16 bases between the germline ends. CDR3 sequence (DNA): TGCGCCAGCAGCCGGGGACGGGGGAACGCTGGGGCCAACGTCCTGACTTTC. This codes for CASSRGRGNAGANVLTF. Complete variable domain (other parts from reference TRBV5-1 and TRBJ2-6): KAGVTQTPRYLIKTRGQQVTLSCSPISGHRSVSWYQQTPGQGLQFLFEYFSETQRNKGNFPGRFSGRQFSNSRSEMNVSTLELGDSALYLCASSRGRGNAGANVLTFGAGSRLTVL.

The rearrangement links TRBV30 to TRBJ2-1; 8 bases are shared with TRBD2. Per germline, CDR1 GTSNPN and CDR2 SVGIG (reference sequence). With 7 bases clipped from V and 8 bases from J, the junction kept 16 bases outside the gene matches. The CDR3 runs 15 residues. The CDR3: CASTGLAGLRDEQFF. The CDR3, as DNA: TGTGCCTCCACCGGGTTAGCGGGACTACGTGATGAGCAGTTCTTC.

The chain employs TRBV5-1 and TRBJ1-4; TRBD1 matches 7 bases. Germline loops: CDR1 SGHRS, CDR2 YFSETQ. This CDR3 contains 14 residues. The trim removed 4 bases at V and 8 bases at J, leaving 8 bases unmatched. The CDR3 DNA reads TGCGCCAGCAGCGTTGACAGGGTAGGAGAAAAACTGTTTTTT. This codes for CASSVDRVGEKLFF.

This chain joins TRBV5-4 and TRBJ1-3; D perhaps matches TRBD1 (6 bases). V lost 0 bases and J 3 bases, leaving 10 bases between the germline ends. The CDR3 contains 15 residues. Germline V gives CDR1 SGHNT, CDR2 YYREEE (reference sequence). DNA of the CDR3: TGTGCCAGCAGCTTGGAAGCAGGGGTTGGAAACACCATATATTTT. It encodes CASSLEAGVGNTIYF.

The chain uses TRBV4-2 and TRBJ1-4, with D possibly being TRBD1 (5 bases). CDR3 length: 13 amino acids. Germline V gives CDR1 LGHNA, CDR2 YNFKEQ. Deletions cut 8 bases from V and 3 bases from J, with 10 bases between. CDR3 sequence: CASSGGSNEKLFF. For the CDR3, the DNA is TGTGCCAGCTCTGGGGGGTCTAATGAAAAACTGTTTTTT.

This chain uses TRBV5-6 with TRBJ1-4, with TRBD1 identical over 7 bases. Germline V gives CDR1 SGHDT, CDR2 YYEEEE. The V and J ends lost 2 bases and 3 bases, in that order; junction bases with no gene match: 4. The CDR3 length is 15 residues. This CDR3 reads CASSLQGSANEKLFF. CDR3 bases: TGTGCCAGCAGCTTACAGGGGAGTGCTAATGAAAAACTGTTTTTT.

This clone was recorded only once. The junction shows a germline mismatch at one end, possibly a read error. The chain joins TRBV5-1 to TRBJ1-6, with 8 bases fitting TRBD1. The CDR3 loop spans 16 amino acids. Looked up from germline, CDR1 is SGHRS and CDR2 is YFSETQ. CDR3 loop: CASSSSGTGYDSPLHF. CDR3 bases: TGCGCCAGCAGCTCCTCCGGGACAGGCTATGATTCACCCCTCCACTTT.

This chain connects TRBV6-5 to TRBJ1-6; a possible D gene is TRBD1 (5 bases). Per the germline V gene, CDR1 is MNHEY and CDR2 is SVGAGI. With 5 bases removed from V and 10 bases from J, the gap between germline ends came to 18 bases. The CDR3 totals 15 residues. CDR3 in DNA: TGTGCCAGCAGTAACGCGTGGCAGGGTATCTCACCCCTCCACTTT. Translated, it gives CASSNAWQGISPLHF.

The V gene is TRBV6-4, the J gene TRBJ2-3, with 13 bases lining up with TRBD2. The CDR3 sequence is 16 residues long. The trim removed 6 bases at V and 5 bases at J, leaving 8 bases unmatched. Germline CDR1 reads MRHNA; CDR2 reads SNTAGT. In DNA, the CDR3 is TGTGCCAGCAGCCCTTCGGGACTAGCGGGGATAGATACGCAGTATTTT. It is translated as CASSPSGLAGIDTQYF.

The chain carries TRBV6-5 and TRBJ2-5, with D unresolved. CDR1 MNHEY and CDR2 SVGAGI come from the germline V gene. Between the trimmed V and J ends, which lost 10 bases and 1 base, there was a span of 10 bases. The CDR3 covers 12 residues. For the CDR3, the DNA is TGTGCCACCACGCCGGGCCAAGAGACCCAGTACTTC. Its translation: CATTPGQETQYF.

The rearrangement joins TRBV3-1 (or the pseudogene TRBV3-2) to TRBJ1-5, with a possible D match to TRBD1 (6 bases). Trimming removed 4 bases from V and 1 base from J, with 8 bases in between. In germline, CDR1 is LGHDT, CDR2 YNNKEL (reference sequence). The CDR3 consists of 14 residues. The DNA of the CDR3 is TGTGCCAGCAGCCGTCAGGGGAGCAATCAGCCCCAGCATTTT. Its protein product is CASSRQGSNQPQHF.

CDR3 sequence (DNA): TGCGCCAGCAGCGCCGCCCCGGGAGGGATTAGTGAGCAGTTCTTC. This encodes CASSAAPGGISEQFF. This chain uses TRBV5-1 with TRBJ2-1; 8 bases match TRBD2. The CDR3 spans 15 residues. From germline, CDR1 is SGHRS and CDR2 YFSETQ. V was clipped by 4 bases and J by 9 bases; unmatched bases: 12.

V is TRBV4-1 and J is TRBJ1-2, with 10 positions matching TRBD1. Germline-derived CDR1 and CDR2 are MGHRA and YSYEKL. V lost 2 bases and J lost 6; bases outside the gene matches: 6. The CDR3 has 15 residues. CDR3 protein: CASSQLGQGFNGYTF. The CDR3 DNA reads TGCGCCAGCAGCCAACTGGGACAGGGGTTTAATGGCTACACCTTC.

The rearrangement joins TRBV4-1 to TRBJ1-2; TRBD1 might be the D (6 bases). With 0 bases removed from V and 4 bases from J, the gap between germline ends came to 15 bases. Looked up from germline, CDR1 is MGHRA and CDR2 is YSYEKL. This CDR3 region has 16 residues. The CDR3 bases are TGCGCCAGCAGCCAAGAGAAAACCAGGGGTGGCTATGGCTACACCTTC. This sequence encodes CASSQEKTRGGYGYTF.

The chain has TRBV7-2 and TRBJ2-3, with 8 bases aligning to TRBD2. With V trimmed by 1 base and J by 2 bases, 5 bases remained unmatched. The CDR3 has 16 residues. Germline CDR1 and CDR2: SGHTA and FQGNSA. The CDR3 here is CASSLGLALDTDTQYF. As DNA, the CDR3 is TGTGCCAGCAGCTTAGGACTAGCGCTAGACACAGATACGCAGTATTTT.

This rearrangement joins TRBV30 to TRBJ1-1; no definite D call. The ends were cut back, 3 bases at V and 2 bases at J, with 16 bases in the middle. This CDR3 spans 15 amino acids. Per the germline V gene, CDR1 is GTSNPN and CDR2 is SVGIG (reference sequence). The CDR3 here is CAWSRLTRLNTEAFF. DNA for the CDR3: TGTGCCTGGAGCAGGCTGACAAGACTAAACACTGAAGCTTTCTTT. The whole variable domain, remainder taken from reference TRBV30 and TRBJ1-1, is SQTIHQWPATLVQPVGSPLSLECTVEGTSNPNLYWYRQAAGRGLQLLFYSVGIGQISSEVPQNLSASRPQDRQFILSSKKLLLSDSGFYLCAWSRLTRLNTEAFFGQGTRLTVV.

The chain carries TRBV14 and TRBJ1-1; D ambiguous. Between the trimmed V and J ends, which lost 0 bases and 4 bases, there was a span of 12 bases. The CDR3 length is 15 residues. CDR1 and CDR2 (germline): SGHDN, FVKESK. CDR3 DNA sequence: TGTGCCAGCAGCCAAGATTGGCCGCGGAGCACTGAAGCTTTCTTT. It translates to CASSQDWPRSTEAFF.

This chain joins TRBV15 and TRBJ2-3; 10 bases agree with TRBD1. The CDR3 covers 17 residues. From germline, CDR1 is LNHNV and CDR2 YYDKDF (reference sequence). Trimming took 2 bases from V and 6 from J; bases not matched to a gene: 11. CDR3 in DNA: TGTGCCACCAGCAGAACATACGGGACAGGGGATGGGGATACGCAGTATTTT. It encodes CATSRTYGTGDGDTQYF.